A single sample is the source of the 13 T cell receptor beta chains below, sequenced in a study of cytomegalovirus exposure and HLA in healthy donors. Both 60 Vbeta primers and 13 Jbeta primers went into the PCR. Profiling relied on immunoSEQ multiplex PCR, and the TCRdb table lists in-frame clones only, not all of them. The table shows some 200,000 clones, with approximately 88% occurring only once. What was sequenced was PBMCs. These receptors were taken from a woman between 50 and 59 years old in good health and CMV-seropositive.

The J gene is TRBJ2-1, the V gene TRBV5-4, with 12 nucleotides matching TRBD1. V lost 9 bases to trimming and J lost 9 bases; unmatched junction nucleotides: 10. The CDR3 runs to 14 residues. Germline loops: CDR1 SGHNT, CDR2 YYREEE (reference sequence). As DNA, the CDR3 is TGTGCCACCTACAGGGACAGGGGGCAAGGTGAGCAGTTCTTC. As protein: CATYRDRGQGEQFF.

The rearrangement uses TRBV5-1 and TRBJ1-5; 11 bases agree with TRBD1. Per germline, CDR1 SGHRS and CDR2 YFSETQ. The junction had 4 bases not matched to a gene; V was cut back by 0 bases and J by 5 bases. This CDR3 contains 16 residues. CDR3 amino acids: CASSLAGTGGDQPQHF. In DNA, the CDR3 is TGCGCCAGCAGCTTGGCTGGGACAGGGGGTGATCAGCCCCAGCATTTT.

This sequence joins TRBV6-5 and TRBJ1-6, with D hard to call. V lost 5 bases and J lost 9, with 11 bases in between. The germline V gene has CDR1 MNHEY and CDR2 SVGAGI. This CDR3 contains 13 residues. The CDR3 bases are TGTGCCAGCAGTCCCCTACCTAGTTCACCCCTCCACTTT. Amino acids: CASSPLPSSPLHF.

The chain is built from TRBV5-1 and TRBJ1-2, with D maybe TRBD1 (6 bases). V lost 0 bases, J lost 8 bases, and 17 bases lay in between. The CDR3 is made up of 15 amino acids. Germline assignment: CDR1 SGHRS and CDR2 YFSETQ. The CDR3: CASSLDILTGMGYTF. The CDR3, as DNA: TGCGCCAGCAGCTTGGACATACTAACAGGGATGGGCTACACCTTC.

V and J are TRBV7-2 and TRBJ1-2, with D uncertain. The CDR3 spans 14 residues. Trimming removed 5 bases at V and 3 bases at J, with 13 bases between. Germline CDR1 and CDR2: SGHTA and FQGNSA. CDR3 amino acids: CASSNYRPDYGYTF. CDR3 DNA sequence: TGTGCCAGCAGCAACTACCGACCAGACTATGGCTACACCTTC. Full variable domain (outside the CDR3, taken from reference TRBV7-2 and TRBJ1-2): GAGVSQSPSNKVTEKGKDVELRCDPISGHTALYWYRQSLGQGLEFLIYFQGNSAPDKSGLPSDRFSAERTGGSVSTLTIQRTQQEDSAVYLCASSNYRPDYGYTFGSGTRLTVV.

This rearrangement joins TRBV5-1 to TRBJ2-1; TRBD2 matches at 11 bases. Per germline, CDR1 SGHRS and CDR2 YFSETQ. J was trimmed by 3 bases and V by 4 bases; bases with no gene match: 6. The CDR3 length is 16 residues. The CDR3 sequence: CASSTTTSGGYNEQFF. The CDR3 DNA follows: TGCGCCAGCAGCACTACCACTAGCGGGGGCTACAATGAGCAGTTCTTC.

The gene calls are TRBV29-1 and TRBJ2-3; the match to TRBD2 covers 7 bases. The germline gives CDR1 SQVTM, CDR2 ANQGSEA. This CDR3 spans 13 amino acids. The V and J ends lost 3 bases and 3 bases, in that order; junction bases with no gene match: 3. The DNA for the CDR3 is TGCAGCGTTGATCTACTAGCGACAGATACGCAGTATTTT. Translation gives CSVDLLATDTQYF.

This clone was detected once. The V and J genes are TRBV11-2 and TRBJ2-7, with 14 bases aligning to TRBD2. CDR3 size: 16 residues. The trim removed 3 bases at V and 2 bases at J, leaving 3 bases unmatched. Germline CDR1 reads SGHAT; CDR2 reads FQNNGV. The CDR3 nucleotides are TGTGCCAGCAGCTTGGTGACTAGCGGGGGGGCCTACGAGCAGTACTTC. Amino acid sequence: CASSLVTSGGAYEQYF.

This clone was observed a few times. The CDR3 nucleotides read TGTGCCAGCAGCTCAAACCCTAGCGCACTGCGGCAGTACTTC. Amino acids: CASSSNPSALRQYF. This rearrangement joins TRBV7-9 to TRBJ2-7, with D maybe TRBD2 (6 bases). The germline CDR1 and CDR2 sequences are SEHNR and FQNEAQ (reference sequence). The V end was cut by 4 bases, the J end by 9 bases, with 19 bases between. The CDR3 runs to 14 residues.

The J gene is TRBJ2-3, the V gene TRBV15; perhaps TRBD2 as D (7 bases). V lost 1 base and J 1 base, leaving 12 bases between the germline ends. Germline values: CDR1 LNHNV, CDR2 YYDKDF (reference sequence). This CDR3 contains 16 residues. The CDR3: CATSRAAGAGTDTQYF. As DNA, the CDR3 is TGTGCCACCAGCAGAGCCGCGGGGGCCGGCACAGATACGCAGTATTTT.

This sequence joins TRBV2 and TRBJ2-2, with 10 positions matching TRBD1. Germline trimming cut 10 bases from V and 3 bases from J; bases unmatched to any gene: 5. CDR3 length equals 14 residues. Per germline, CDR1 SNHLY and CDR2 FYNNEI. This CDR3 reads CATYGTGDTGELFF. CDR3 nucleotide sequence: TGTGCCACTTATGGGACAGGGGACACCGGGGAGCTGTTTTTT. The variable domain in full, with the rest retrieved from reference TRBV2 and TRBJ2-2, is EPEVTQTPSHQVTQMGQEVILRCVPISNHLYFYWYRQILGQKVEFLVSFYNNEISEKSEIFDDQFSVERPDGSNFTLKIRSTKLEDSAMYFCATYGTGDTGELFFGEGSRLTVL.

CDR3 in DNA: TGTGCCAGCAGCTTAGCGCATGAAGGGGCCCAGCATTTT. Protein product: CASSLAHEGAQHF. V is TRBV7-6 and J is TRBJ1-5, with D possibly being TRBD1 (5 bases). The germline gives CDR1 SGHVS, CDR2 FNYEAQ. V was cut by 0 bases and J by 11 bases, with 11 bases left in between. The CDR3 has 13 residues.

Written as DNA, the CDR3 is TGTGCCAGCAGTTTGGGACTAGCCCCTCCCACCACAGAGCAGTACTTC. It codes for CASSLGLAPPTTEQYF. The chain links TRBV6-6 to TRBJ2-7; the match to TRBD2 covers 9 bases. The CDR3 runs 16 residues. V shed 4 bases and J 7 bases; nucleotides not matched to a gene: 14. Per the germline V gene, CDR1 is MNHNY and CDR2 is SVGAGI (reference sequence).